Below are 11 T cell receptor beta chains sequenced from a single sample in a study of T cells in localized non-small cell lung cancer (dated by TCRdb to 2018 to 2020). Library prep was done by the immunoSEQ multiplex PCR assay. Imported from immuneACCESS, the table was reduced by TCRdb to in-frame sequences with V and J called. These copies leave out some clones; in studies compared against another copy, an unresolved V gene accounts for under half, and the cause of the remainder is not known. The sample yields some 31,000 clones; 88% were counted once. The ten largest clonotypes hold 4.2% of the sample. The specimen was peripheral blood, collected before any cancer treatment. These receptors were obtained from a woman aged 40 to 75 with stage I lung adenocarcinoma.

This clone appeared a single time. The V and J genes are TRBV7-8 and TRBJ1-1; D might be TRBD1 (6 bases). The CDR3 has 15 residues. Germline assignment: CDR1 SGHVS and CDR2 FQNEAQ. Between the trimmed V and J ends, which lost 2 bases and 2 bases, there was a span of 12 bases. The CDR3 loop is CASSLRTGLNTEAFF. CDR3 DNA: TGTGCCAGCAGCTTAAGAACAGGGCTCAACACTGAAGCTTTCTTT. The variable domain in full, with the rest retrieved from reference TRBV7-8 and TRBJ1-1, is GAGVSQSPRYKVAKRGQDVALRCDPISGHVSLFWYQQALGQGPEFLTYFQNEAQLDKSGLPSDRFFAERPEGSVSTLKIQRTQQEDSAVYLCASSLRTGLNTEAFFGQGTRLTVV.

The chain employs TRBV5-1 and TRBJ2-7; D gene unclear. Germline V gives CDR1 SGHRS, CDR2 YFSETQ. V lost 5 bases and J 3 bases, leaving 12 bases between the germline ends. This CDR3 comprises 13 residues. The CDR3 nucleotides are TGCGCCAGCAGTCCTGTGGGGATCTACGAGCAGTACTTC. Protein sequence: CASSPVGIYEQYF. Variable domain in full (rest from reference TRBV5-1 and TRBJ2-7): KAGVTQTPRYLIKTRGQQVTLSCSPISGHRSVSWYQQTPGQGLQFLFEYFSETQRNKGNFPGRFSGRQFSNSRSEMNVSTLELGDSALYLCASSPVGIYEQYFGPGTRLTVT.

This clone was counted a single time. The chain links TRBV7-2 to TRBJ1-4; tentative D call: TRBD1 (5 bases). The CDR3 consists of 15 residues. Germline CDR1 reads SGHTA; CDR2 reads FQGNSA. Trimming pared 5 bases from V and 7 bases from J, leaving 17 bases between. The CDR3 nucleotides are TGTGCCAGCAGCCCGGGTGGGGCGCGGGGTGAAAAACTGTTTTTT. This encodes CASSPGGARGEKLFF.

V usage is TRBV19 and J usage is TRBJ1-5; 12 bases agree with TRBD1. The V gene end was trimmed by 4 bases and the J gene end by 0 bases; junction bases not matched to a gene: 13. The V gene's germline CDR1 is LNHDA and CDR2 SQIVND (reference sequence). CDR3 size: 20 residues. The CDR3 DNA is TGTGCCAGTAGTACCGGGACAGGGGGCATGAGGTGGTATAGCAATCAGCCCCAGCATTTT. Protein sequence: CASSTGTGGMRWYSNQPQHF.

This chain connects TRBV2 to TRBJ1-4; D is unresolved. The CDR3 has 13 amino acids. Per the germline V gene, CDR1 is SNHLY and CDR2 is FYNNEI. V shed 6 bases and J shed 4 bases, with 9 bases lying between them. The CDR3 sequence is CASSLSVNEKLFF. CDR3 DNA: TGTGCCAGCAGCTTGTCAGTTAATGAAAAACTGTTTTTT.

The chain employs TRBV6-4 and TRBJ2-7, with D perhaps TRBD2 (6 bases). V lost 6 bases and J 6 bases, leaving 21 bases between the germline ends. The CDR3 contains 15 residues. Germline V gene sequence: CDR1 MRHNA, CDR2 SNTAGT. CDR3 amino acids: CASRPLGRICVEQYF. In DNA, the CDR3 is TGTGCCAGCAGACCTTTAGGGAGGATCTGCGTCGAGCAGTACTTC.

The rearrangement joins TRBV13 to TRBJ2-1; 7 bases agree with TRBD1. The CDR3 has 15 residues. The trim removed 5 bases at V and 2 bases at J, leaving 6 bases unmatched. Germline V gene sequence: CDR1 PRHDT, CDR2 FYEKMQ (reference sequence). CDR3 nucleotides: TGTGCCAGCAGCCCAGACAGGGCCGCCTACAATGAGCAGTTCTTC. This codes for CASSPDRAAYNEQFF.

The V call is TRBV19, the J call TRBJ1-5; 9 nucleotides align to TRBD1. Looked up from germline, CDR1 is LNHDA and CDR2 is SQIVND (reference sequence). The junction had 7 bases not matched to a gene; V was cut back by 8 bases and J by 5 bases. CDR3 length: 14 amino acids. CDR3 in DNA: TGTGCCAGTGGACAGGGGTACCTTTATCAGCCCCAGCATTTT. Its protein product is CASGQGYLYQPQHF.

CDR3 sequence (DNA): TGTGCCAGCAGCTTAACCCGACTAGCGGGGGGACCAGGGGAGACCCAGTACTTC. This encodes CASSLTRLAGGPGETQYF. The chain uses TRBV7-2 and TRBJ2-5; TRBD2 agrees at 13 bases. This CDR3 contains 18 residues. V dropped 2 bases and J dropped 5; count of bases not matched to a gene: 11. Germline CDR1 reads SGHTA; CDR2 reads FQGNSA.

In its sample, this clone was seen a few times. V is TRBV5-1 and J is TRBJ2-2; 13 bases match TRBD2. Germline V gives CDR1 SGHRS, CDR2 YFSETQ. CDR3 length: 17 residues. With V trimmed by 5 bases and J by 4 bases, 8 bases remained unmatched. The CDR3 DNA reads TGCGCCAGCAGGCTACTAGCGGGGGGGCCTGGCACCGGGGAGCTGTTTTTT. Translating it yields CASRLLAGGPGTGELFF.

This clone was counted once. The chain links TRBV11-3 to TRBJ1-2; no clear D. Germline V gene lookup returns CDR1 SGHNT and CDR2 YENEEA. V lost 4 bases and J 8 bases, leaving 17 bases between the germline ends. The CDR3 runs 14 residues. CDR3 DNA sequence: TGTGCCAGCAGCTCCTCGCCGGGTTCGGAGGGCTACACCTTC. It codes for CASSSSPGSEGYTF.